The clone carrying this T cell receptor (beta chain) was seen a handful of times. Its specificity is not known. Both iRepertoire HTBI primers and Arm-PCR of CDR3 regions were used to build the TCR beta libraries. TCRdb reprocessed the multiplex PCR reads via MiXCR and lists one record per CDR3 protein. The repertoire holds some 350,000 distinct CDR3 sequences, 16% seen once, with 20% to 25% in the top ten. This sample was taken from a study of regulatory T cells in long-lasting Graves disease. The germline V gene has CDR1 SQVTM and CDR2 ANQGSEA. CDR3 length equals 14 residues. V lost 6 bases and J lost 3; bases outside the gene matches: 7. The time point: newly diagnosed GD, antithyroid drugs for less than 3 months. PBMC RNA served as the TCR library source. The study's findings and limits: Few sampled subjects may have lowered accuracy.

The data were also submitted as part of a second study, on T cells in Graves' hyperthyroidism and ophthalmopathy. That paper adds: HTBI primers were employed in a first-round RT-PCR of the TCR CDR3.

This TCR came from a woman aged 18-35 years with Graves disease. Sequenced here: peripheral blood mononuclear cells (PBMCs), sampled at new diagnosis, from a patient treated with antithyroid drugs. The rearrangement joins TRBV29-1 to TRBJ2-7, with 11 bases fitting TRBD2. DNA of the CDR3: TGCAGCGTAACCGGGACTAGCGGTAACTACGAGCAGTACTTC. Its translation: CSVTGTSGNYEQYF.